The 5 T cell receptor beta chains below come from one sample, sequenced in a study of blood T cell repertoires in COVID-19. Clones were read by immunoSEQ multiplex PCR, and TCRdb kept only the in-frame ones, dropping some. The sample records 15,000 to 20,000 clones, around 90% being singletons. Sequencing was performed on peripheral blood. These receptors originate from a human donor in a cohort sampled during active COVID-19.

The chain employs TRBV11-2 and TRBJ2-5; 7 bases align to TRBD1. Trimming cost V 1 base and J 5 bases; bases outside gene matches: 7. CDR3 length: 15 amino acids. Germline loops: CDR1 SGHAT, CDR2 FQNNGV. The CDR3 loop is CASSLGLQGMETQYF. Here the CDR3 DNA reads TGTGCCAGCAGCTTAGGCTTACAGGGGATGGAGACCCAGTACTTC.

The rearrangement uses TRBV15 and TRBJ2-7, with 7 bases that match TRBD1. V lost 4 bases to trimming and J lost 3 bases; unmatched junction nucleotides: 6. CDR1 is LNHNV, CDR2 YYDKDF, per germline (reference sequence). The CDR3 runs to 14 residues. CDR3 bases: TGTGCCACCAGCATCCGCACAGGGGTCTACGAGCAGTACTTC. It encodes CATSIRTGVYEQYF.

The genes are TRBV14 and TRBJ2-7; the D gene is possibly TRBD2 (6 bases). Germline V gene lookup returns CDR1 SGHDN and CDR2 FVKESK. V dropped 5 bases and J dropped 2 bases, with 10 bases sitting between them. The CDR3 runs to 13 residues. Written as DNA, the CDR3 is TGTGCCAGCAGCACACGACTAGCCTACGAGCAGTACTTC. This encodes CASSTRLAYEQYF.

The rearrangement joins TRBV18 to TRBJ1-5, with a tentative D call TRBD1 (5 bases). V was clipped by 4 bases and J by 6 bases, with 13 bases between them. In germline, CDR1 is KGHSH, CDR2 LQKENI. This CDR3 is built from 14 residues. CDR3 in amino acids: CASSRSGSGQPQHF. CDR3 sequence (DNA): TGTGCCAGCTCACGTTCAGGGTCGGGTCAGCCCCAGCATTTT.

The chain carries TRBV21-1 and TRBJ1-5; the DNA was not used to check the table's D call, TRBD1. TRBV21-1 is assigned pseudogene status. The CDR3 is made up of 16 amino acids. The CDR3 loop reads CASGLDRGNRDQPQHF. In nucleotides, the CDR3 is TGTGCCAGTGGTTTGGACAGGGGGAACAGGGACCAGCCCCAGCATTTT.